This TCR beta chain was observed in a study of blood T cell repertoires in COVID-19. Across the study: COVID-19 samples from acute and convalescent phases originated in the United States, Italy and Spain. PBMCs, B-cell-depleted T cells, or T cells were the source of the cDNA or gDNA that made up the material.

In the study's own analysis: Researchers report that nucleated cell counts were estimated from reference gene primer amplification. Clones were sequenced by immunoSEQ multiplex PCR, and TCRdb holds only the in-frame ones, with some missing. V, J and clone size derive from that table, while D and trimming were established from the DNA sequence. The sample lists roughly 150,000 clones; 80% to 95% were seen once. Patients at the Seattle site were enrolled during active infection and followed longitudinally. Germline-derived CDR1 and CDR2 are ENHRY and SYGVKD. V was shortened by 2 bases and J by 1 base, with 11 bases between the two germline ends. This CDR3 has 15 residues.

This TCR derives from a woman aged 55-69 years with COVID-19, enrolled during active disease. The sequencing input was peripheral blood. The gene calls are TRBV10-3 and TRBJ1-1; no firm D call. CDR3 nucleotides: TGTGCCATCAGTGAGCTCGGGGAAGGGAACACTGAAGCTTTCTTT. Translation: CAISELGEGNTEAFF.